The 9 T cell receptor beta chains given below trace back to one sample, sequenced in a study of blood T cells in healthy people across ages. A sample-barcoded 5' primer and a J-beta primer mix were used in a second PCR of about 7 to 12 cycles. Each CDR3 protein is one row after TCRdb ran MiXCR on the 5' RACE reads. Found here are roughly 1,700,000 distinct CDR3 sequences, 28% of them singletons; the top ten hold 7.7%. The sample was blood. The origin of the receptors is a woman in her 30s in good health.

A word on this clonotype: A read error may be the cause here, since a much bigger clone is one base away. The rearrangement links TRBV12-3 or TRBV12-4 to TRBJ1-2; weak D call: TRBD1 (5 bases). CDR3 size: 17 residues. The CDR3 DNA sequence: TGTGCCAGCAGTTCCCGTGAAGGGGTCCTCCCCAAGGATGGCTACTCCTTC. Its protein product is CASSSREGVLPKDGYSF.

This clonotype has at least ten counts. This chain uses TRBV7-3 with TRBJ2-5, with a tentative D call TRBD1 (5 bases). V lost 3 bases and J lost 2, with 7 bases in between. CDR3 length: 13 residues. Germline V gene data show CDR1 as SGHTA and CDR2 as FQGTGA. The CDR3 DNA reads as TGTGCCAGCAGCTTGAAGGGGCAAGAGACCCAGTACTTC. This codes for CASSLKGQETQYF.

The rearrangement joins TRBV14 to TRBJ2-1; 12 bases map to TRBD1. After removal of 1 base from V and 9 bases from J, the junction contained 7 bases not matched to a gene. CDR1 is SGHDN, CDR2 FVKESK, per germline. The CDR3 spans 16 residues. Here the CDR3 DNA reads TGTGCCAGCAGCCAAGGGGCGGGACAGGGGGCCGGTGAGCAGTTCTTC. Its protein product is CASSQGAGQGAGEQFF.

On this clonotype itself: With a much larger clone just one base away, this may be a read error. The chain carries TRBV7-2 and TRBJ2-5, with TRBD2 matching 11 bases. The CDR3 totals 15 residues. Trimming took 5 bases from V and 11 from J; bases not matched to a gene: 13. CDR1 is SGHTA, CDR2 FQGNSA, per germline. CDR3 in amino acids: CASSVLAGVYNEQYF. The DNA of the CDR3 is TGTGCCAGCAGCGTACTAGCGGGAGTATACAATGAGCAGTACTTC.

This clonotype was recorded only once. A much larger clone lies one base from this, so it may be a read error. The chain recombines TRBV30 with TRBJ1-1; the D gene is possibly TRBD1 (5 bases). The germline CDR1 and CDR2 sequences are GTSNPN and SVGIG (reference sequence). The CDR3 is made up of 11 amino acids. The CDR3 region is CARSGAPEAFF. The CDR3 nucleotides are TGTGCCCGGAGTGGGGCCCCTGAAGCTTTCTTT.

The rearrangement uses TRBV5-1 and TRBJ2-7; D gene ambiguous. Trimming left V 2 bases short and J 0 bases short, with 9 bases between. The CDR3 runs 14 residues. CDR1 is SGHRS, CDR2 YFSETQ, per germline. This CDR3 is CASSFTATSYEQYF. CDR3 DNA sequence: TGCGCCAGCAGCTTTACAGCCACCTCCTACGAGCAGTACTTC.

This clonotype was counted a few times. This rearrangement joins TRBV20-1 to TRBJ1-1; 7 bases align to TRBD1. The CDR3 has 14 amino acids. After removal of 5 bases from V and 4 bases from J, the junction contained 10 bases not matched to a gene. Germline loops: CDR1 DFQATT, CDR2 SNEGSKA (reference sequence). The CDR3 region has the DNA TGCAGTGCTGGAAGACAGGGTAGGGTCACTGAAGCTTTCTTT. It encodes CSAGRQGRVTEAFF.

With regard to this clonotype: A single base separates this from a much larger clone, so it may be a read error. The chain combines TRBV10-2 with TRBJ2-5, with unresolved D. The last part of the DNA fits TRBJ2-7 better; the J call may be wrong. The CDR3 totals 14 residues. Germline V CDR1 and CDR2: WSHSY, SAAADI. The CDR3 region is CASSSLTSCGEQYF. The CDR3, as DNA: TGCGCCAGCAGCTCACTTACCAGTTGCGGCGAGCAGTACTTC.

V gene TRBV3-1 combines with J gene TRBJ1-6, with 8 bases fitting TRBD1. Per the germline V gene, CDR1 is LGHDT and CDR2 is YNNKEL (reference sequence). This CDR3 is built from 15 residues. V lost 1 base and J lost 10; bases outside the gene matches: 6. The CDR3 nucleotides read TGTGCCAGCAGCCAAGGGGAGACAGGGGTCTCACCCCTCCACTTT. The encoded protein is CASSQGETGVSPLHF. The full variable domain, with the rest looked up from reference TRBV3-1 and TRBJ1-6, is DTAVSQTPKYLVTQMGNDKSIKCEQNLGHDTMYWYKQDSKKFLKIMFSYNNKELIINETVPNRFSPKSPDKAHLNLHINSLELGDSAVYFCASSQGETGVSPLHFGNGTRLTVT.